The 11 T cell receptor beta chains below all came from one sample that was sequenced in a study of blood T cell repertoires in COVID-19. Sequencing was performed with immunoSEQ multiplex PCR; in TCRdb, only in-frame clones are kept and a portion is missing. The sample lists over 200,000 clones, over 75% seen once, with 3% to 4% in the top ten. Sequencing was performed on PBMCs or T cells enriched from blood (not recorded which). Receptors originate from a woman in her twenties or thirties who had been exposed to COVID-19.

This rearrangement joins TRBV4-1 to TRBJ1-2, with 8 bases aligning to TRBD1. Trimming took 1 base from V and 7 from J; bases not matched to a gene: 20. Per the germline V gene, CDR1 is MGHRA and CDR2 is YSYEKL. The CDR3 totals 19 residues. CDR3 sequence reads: CASSQVLNRDQGARGGYTF. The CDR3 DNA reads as TGCGCCAGCAGCCAAGTCTTAAACAGGGATCAGGGGGCGCGGGGTGGCTACACCTTC.

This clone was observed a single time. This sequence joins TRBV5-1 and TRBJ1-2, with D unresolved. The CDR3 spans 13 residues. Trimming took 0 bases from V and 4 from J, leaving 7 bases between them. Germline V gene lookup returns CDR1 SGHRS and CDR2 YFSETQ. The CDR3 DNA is TGCGCCAGCAGCTTGGATGGTAGCTATGGCTACACCTTC. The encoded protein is CASSLDGSYGYTF.

As DNA, the CDR3 is TGCGCCAGCAGCTTCAGATCTTCGGGGAACCCTGCCAAAAACATTCAGTACTTC. The encoded protein is CASSFRSSGNPAKNIQYF. The chain uses TRBV5-1 and TRBJ2-4; possibly TRBD2 for D (5 bases). Trimming pared 2 bases from V and 1 base from J, leaving 19 bases between. The CDR3 is 18 residues long. Germline loops: CDR1 SGHRS, CDR2 YFSETQ.

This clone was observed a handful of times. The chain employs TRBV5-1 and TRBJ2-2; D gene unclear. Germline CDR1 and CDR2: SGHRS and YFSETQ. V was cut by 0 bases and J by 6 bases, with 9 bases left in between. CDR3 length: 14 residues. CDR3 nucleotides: TGCGCCAGCAGCTTGGCCGTAGCTCCCGGGGAGCTGTTTTTT. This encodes CASSLAVAPGELFF. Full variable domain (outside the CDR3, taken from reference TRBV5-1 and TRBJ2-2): KAGVTQTPRYLIKTRGQQVTLSCSPISGHRSVSWYQQTPGQGLQFLFEYFSETQRNKGNFPGRFSGRQFSNSRSEMNVSTLELGDSALYLCASSLAVAPGELFFGEGSRLTVL.

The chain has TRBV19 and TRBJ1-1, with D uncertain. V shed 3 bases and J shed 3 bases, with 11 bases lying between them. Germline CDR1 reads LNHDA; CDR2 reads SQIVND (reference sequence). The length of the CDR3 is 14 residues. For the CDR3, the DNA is TGTGCCAGTAGTATCCAGACGGGAGACACTGAAGCTTTCTTT. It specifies CASSIQTGDTEAFF.

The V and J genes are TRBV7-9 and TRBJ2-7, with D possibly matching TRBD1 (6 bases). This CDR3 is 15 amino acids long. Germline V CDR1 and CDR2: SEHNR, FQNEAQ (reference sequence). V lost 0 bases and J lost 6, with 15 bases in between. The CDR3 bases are TGTGCCAGCAGCTTAGCCCCGGGTCGAGGGGGCGAGCAGTACTTC. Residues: CASSLAPGRGGEQYF.

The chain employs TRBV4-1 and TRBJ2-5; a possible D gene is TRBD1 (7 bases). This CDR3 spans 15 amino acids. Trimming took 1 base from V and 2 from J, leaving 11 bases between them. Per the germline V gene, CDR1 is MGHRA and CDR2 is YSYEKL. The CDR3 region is CASSQAGGRQETQYF. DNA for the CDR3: TGCGCCAGCAGCCAAGCAGGGGGGAGGCAAGAGACCCAGTACTTC.

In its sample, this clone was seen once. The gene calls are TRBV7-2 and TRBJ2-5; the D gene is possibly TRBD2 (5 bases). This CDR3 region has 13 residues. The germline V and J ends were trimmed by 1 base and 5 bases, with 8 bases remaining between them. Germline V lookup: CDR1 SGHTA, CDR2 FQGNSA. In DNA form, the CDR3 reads TGTGCCAGCAGCTTAGTGGGCGGGGAGACCCAGTACTTC. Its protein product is CASSLVGGETQYF. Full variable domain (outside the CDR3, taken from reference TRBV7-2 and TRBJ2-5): GAGVSQSPSNKVTEKGKDVELRCDPISGHTALYWYRQSLGQGLEFLIYFQGNSAPDKSGLPSDRFSAERTGGSVSTLTIQRTQQEDSAVYLCASSLVGGETQYFGPGTRLLVL.

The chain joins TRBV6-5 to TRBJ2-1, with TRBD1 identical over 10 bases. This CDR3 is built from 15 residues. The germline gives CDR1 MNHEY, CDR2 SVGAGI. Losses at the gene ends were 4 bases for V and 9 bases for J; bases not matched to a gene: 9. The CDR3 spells CASSLRQGALREQFF. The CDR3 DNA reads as TGTGCCAGCAGTTTAAGACAGGGGGCGCTTCGTGAGCAGTTCTTC.

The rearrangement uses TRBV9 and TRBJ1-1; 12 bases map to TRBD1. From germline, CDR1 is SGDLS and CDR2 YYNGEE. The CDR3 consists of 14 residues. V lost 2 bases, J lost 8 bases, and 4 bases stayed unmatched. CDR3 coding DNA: TGTGCCAGCAGCGTTGGGACAGGGGGCGCGGAAGCTTTCTTT. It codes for CASSVGTGGAEAFF.

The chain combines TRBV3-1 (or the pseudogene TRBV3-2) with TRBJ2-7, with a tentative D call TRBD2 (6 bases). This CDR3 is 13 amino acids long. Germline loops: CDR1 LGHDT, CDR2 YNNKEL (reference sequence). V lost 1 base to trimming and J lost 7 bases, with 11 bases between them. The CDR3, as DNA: TGTGCCAGCAGCCAAGGGAGGGTGGGGGAGCAGTACTTC. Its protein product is CASSQGRVGEQYF.